A single sample is the source of the 30 T cell receptor beta chains below, sequenced in a study of a mutant IDH1 vaccine in newly diagnosed glioma. Assay: immunoSEQ multiplex PCR; the TCRdb copy retains only in-frame clones and omits some. Of some 50,000 clones in the sample, over 80% were seen once. Time point indicated: week 35, safety follow-up. Vaccinated patients received 300 ug of mutant IDH1 20-mer peptide per dose, with topical imiquimod. The antigens for these receptors are not known. The sample consisted of PBMCs, taken from a glioma patient whose treatment included an IDH1 peptide vaccine. These receptors were taken from a man aged 45 to 65 with glioma.

V and J are TRBV29-1 and TRBJ2-2; D not resolved. Looked up from germline, CDR1 is SQVTM and CDR2 is ANQGSEA. V gave up 6 bases and J gave up 6 bases, with 8 bases separating them. The CDR3 totals 11 residues. The DNA of the CDR3 is TGCAGCGTGAGGTCAGCCGGGGAGCTGTTTTTT. This sequence encodes CSVRSAGELFF.

The genes are TRBV5-6 and TRBJ2-7; D gene uncertain. V lost 0 bases, J lost 0 bases, and 4 bases lay in between. The CDR3 has 13 residues. Per germline, CDR1 SGHDT and CDR2 YYEEEE. The CDR3 bases are TGTGCCAGCAGCTTGGCTAGCTCCTACGAGCAGTACTTC. Encoded protein: CASSLASSYEQYF.

The chain combines TRBV6-6 with TRBJ2-5; TRBD2 matches 7 bases. The CDR3 sequence is 11 residues long. Germline V gene sequence: CDR1 MNHNY, CDR2 SVGAGI (reference sequence). V shed 6 bases and J 5 bases; nucleotides not matched to a gene: 0. CDR3 sequence reads: CASSGGETQYF. For the CDR3, the DNA is TGTGCCAGCAGCGGGGGGGAGACCCAGTACTTC.

This clone was counted once. The CDR3 nucleotides are TGTGCCAGCAGCTCTGGTGGACACTCGGGTTTGTACTTC. Translation gives CASSSGGHSGLYF. The chain couples TRBV7-9 to TRBJ2-4, with a tentative D call TRBD1 (5 bases). Trimming removed 4 bases from V and 15 bases from J, with 19 bases in between. Germline CDR1 is SEHNR and CDR2 is FQNEAQ (reference sequence). The CDR3 has 13 residues.

The V and J genes are TRBV4-1 and TRBJ2-7, with TRBD1 matching 9 bases. The CDR3 has 15 residues. V was clipped by 3 bases and J by 6 bases; unmatched bases: 9. Looked up from germline, CDR1 is MGHRA and CDR2 is YSYEKL. Written as DNA, the CDR3 is TGCGCCAGCAGCCACTTATGGACAGGGGCCAGCGAGCAGTACTTC. Its translation: CASSHLWTGASEQYF.

For this clone: Other DNA sequences from this sample encode an identical CDR3 as well. The chain carries TRBV27 and TRBJ1-2, with D perhaps TRBD1 (5 bases). CDR1 is MNHEY, CDR2 SMNVEV, per germline (reference sequence). Trimming shortened V by 5 bases and J by 1 base, and 8 bases separated the two germline ends. The CDR3 contains 13 residues. This chain's CDR3 is CASSQTVNYGYTF. CDR3 in DNA: TGTGCCAGCAGTCAGACAGTTAACTATGGCTACACCTTC.

The genes are TRBV11-2 and TRBJ2-3; 7 bases agree with TRBD2. V lost 10 bases to trimming and J lost 2 bases; unmatched junction nucleotides: 6. The V gene's germline CDR1 is SGHAT and CDR2 FQNNGV. The CDR3 consists of 13 residues. This chain's CDR3 is CATLLAATDTQYF. CDR3 nucleotide sequence: TGTGCCACCCTCCTAGCGGCCACAGATACGCAGTATTTT.

The chain employs TRBV7-2 and TRBJ1-2; D may be TRBD1 (5 bases). This CDR3 has 14 residues. Germline V lookup: CDR1 SGHTA, CDR2 FQGNSA. Trimming left V 5 bases short and J 4 bases short, with 14 bases between. The CDR3 coding sequence is TGTGCCAGCAGCGGGACCTCGAGGGGCTATGGCTACACCTTC. It codes for CASSGTSRGYGYTF.

The chain carries TRBV4-1 and TRBJ2-3, with 7 bases matching TRBD2. The CDR3 spans 15 residues. Losses at the gene ends were 0 bases for V and 4 bases for J; bases not matched to a gene: 4. Germline V lookup: CDR1 MGHRA, CDR2 YSYEKL. CDR3 amino acids: CASSQEGGRADTQYF. The CDR3 DNA reads as TGCGCCAGCAGCCAAGAAGGTGGGAGGGCAGATACGCAGTATTTT.

This rearrangement joins TRBV5-6 to TRBJ2-3; a weak D match, TRBD1 (6 bases). Per germline, CDR1 SGHDT and CDR2 YYEEEE. The CDR3 loop spans 16 amino acids. Trimming cost V 4 bases and J 1 base, with 16 bases left between them. The CDR3 DNA reads TGTGCCAGCAGCGAGGGACACCTTAGAGGCACAGATACGCAGTATTTT. Its translation is CASSEGHLRGTDTQYF.

The chain carries TRBV7-2 and TRBJ2-1; TRBD1 matches at 8 bases. Germline V gives CDR1 SGHTA, CDR2 FQGNSA. This CDR3 spans 11 amino acids. J lost 9 bases, V lost 5 bases, and 0 bases had no gene match. Here the CDR3 DNA reads TGTGCCAGCAGCACAGGGGGTGAGCAGTTCTTC. As protein: CASSTGGEQFF.

The V gene is TRBV18, the J gene TRBJ1-1; D is undetermined. The CDR3 loop spans 13 amino acids. Germline assignment: CDR1 KGHSH and CDR2 LQKENI. V was pared by 3 bases and J by 4 bases, with 9 bases between. CDR3 in DNA: TGTGCCAGCTCACCGGGCCCTCTCACTGAAGCTTTCTTT. Translated, it gives CASSPGPLTEAFF.

This sequence joins TRBV10-1 and TRBJ2-2, with TRBD2 matching 7 bases. The CDR3 has 15 amino acids. Germline values: CDR1 WNHNN, CDR2 SYGVQD (reference sequence). Germline trimming cut 4 bases from V and 4 bases from J; bases unmatched to any gene: 6. Here the CDR3 reads CASSVGTTFTGELFF. The CDR3 DNA sequence: TGCGCCAGCAGTGTCGGGACTACGTTCACCGGGGAGCTGTTTTTT.

CDR3 residues: CASGGDGTDYGYTF. CDR3 bases: TGTGCCAGCGGAGGCGACGGGACTGACTATGGCTACACCTTC. The gene calls are TRBV2 and TRBJ1-2; D perhaps matches TRBD1 (5 bases). Per the germline V gene, CDR1 is SNHLY and CDR2 is FYNNEI. This CDR3 region has 14 residues. V gave up 8 bases and J gave up 3 bases, with 16 bases separating them.

V and J are TRBV7-2 and TRBJ1-3; D call uncertain. The CDR3 has 15 residues. The germline CDR1 and CDR2 sequences are SGHTA and FQGNSA. V lost 1 base and J lost 0, with 7 bases in between. The CDR3 DNA reads TGTGCCAGCAGCTTAGACGCAAGCTCTGGAAACACCATATATTTT. Its protein is CASSLDASSGNTIYF.

The gene calls are TRBV2 and TRBJ1-2; possible D gene TRBD1, 6 bases. Germline V gene data show CDR1 as SNHLY and CDR2 as FYNNEI. The CDR3 loop spans 13 amino acids. Trimming removed 3 bases from V and 3 bases from J, with 8 bases in between. The CDR3, as DNA: TGTGCCAGCAGTGACAGACAGGACTATGGCTACACCTTC. Amino acids: CASSDRQDYGYTF.

The chain couples TRBV28 to TRBJ1-4, with D unclear. The CDR3 is 14 residues long. V lost 5 bases and J 3 bases, leaving 10 bases between the germline ends. Germline CDR1 MDHEN, CDR2 SYDVKM. The CDR3 spells CASSRLQANEKLFF. The CDR3 coding sequence is TGTGCCAGCAGTCGACTGCAGGCTAATGAAAAACTGTTTTTT.

The gene calls are TRBV5-6 and TRBJ1-1; perhaps TRBD1 as D (5 bases). V dropped 3 bases and J dropped 5 bases, with 14 bases sitting between them. In germline, CDR1 is SGHDT, CDR2 YYEEEE. The CDR3 spans 14 residues. The CDR3 nucleotides are TGTGCCAGCAGCTGGCCGGGACGCCTAACTGAAGCTTTCTTT. Amino acids: CASSWPGRLTEAFF. Complete variable domain (other parts from reference TRBV5-6 and TRBJ1-1): DAGVTQSPTHLIKTRGQQVTLRCSPKSGHDTVSWYQQALGQGPQFIFQYYEEEERQRGNFPDRFSGHQFPNYSSELNVNALLLGDSALYLCASSWPGRLTEAFFGQGTRLTVV.

This clone appeared a single time. The V and J genes are TRBV27 and TRBJ2-3; D perhaps matches TRBD2 (6 bases). Germline V gene data show CDR1 as MNHEY and CDR2 as SMNVEV (reference sequence). Trimming shortened V by 6 bases and J by 5 bases, and 18 bases separated the two germline ends. The CDR3 sequence is 15 residues long. The CDR3 coding sequence is TGTGCCAGCAGCCCTCTCTCGGGAGTAGTAGATACGCAGTATTTT. Translation: CASSPLSGVVDTQYF.

The chain employs TRBV5-1 and TRBJ2-5; D remains ambiguous. The V gene lost 2 bases and the J gene lost 4 bases, with 12 bases spanning the gap. The CDR3 extends over 14 amino acids. Germline values: CDR1 SGHRS, CDR2 YFSETQ. The chain's CDR3 is CASSFGYPAETQYF. Written as DNA, the CDR3 is TGCGCCAGCAGCTTTGGGTACCCCGCAGAGACCCAGTACTTC.

This chain uses TRBV10-2 with TRBJ2-1; 11 bases are shared with TRBD1. There are 14 residues in the CDR3. Germline V gene lookup returns CDR1 WSHSY and CDR2 SAAADI. The V and J ends lost 6 bases and 12 bases, in that order; junction bases with no gene match: 10. In DNA form, the CDR3 reads TGCGCCAGCAGCCCGGGACAGGGGGTACTCGGGCAGTTCTTC. This sequence encodes CASSPGQGVLGQFF.

This clone was found once. The chain joins TRBV7-9 to TRBJ1-4; no clear D gene. Looked up from germline, CDR1 is SEHNR and CDR2 is FQNEAQ (reference sequence). Trimming removed 2 bases at V and 5 bases at J, with 12 bases between. This CDR3 contains 15 residues. CDR3: CASSLLVAGNEKLFF. The CDR3 DNA reads as TGTGCCAGCAGCTTACTCGTGGCGGGGAATGAAAAACTGTTTTTT.

This chain links TRBV25-1 with TRBJ1-3; 9 positions agree with TRBD1. The V gene end was trimmed by 3 bases and the J gene end by 5 bases; junction bases not matched to a gene: 5. Germline V gives CDR1 MGHDK, CDR2 SYGVNS. The CDR3 has 15 residues. CDR3 coding DNA: TGTGCCAGCAGTGACGGAACAGGGGGCCGAAACACCATATATTTT. It encodes CASSDGTGGRNTIYF.

The V call is TRBV5-1, the J call TRBJ1-3; D ambiguous. The CDR3 is 14 amino acids. Germline assignment: CDR1 SGHRS and CDR2 YFSETQ. The V end lost 5 bases, the J end lost 0 bases, and 9 bases lay between the germline ends. CDR3 sequence (DNA): TGCGCCAGCAGTTCCACTAGCTCTGGAAACACCATATATTTT. It yields the protein CASSSTSSGNTIYF.

J is TRBJ2-5 and V is TRBV7-8; D remains unclear. Trimming took 5 bases from V and 5 from J, leaving 9 bases between them. Germline CDR1 SGHVS, CDR2 FQNEAQ. The CDR3 has 12 amino acids. The CDR3 reads CASSRPSETQYF. CDR3 bases: TGTGCCAGCAGCCGCCCCTCGGAGACCCAGTACTTC. The full variable domain, completed using reference TRBV7-8 and TRBJ2-5, is GAGVSQSPRYKVAKRGQDVALRCDPISGHVSLFWYQQALGQGPEFLTYFQNEAQLDKSGLPSDRFFAERPEGSVSTLKIQRTQQEDSAVYLCASSRPSETQYFGPGTRLLVL.

The CDR3 loop reads CASSFGASSYNSPLHF. The CDR3 DNA follows: TGTGCCAGCAGTTTTGGGGCAAGCTCCTATAATTCACCCCTCCACTTT. This rearrangement joins TRBV27 to TRBJ1-6; D may be TRBD1 (5 bases). Germline V gene lookup returns CDR1 MNHEY and CDR2 SMNVEV (reference sequence). The CDR3 is made up of 16 amino acids. V was trimmed by 3 bases and J by 0 bases, leaving 9 bases between them.

This clone rates as medium-sized. The chain couples TRBV6-5 to TRBJ2-3; D possibly matches TRBD1 or TRBD2 (5 bases each). The V gene's germline CDR1 is MNHEY and CDR2 SVGAGI. V lost 8 bases and J lost 2, with 17 bases in between. The CDR3 is 15 residues long. The CDR3 reads CASSGARDLTDTQYF. The CDR3 DNA reads TGTGCCAGCTCAGGCGCACGGGACCTCACAGATACGCAGTATTTT.

V usage is TRBV5-4 and J usage is TRBJ1-5; 10 bases match TRBD1. In germline, CDR1 is SGHNT, CDR2 YYREEE (reference sequence). V gave up 1 base and J gave up 3 bases; unmatched junction bases: 4. The CDR3 has 16 residues. CDR3 loop: CASSLTGTGVNQPQHF. DNA of the CDR3: TGTGCCAGCAGCTTGACCGGGACAGGGGTCAATCAGCCCCAGCATTTT.

The chain is built from TRBV4-1 and TRBJ1-1; tentatively, D is TRBD1 (5 bases). The CDR3 has 13 amino acids. V shed 3 bases and J shed 8 bases, with 13 bases lying between them. The germline gives CDR1 MGHRA, CDR2 YSYEKL. In DNA, the CDR3 is TGCGCCAGCAGCCAGACGGACGGGGCGGAAGCTTTCTTT. Protein: CASSQTDGAEAFF.

The chain uses TRBV7-9 and TRBJ2-1, with TRBD2 identical over 7 bases. The V segment lost 5 bases and the J segment 0 bases; nucleotides outside the gene matches: 7. CDR1 is SEHNR and CDR2 is FQNEAQ in the germline V gene (reference sequence). The CDR3 consists of 16 residues. CDR3 sequence: CASSPLADSSYNEQFF. The CDR3 DNA reads TGTGCCAGCAGCCCCCTAGCGGATAGCTCCTACAATGAGCAGTTCTTC.